Below are 15 T cell receptor beta chains sequenced from a single sample in a study of CD8+CD57+ T cells in acquired aplastic anemia. Genomic DNA acted as the template from which TCR beta VDJ combination and CDR3 sequence profiling were carried out. One entry per CDR3 protein results from TCRdb running MiXCR on the reads. The sample shows about 150,000 distinct CDR3 sequences, around two fifths of them seen only once. The material sequenced was sorted CD4+, CD8+, or CD8+CD57+ T cells (not recorded which) from PBMCs. The receptors derive from a human donor in good health, serving as a control.

The chain is built from TRBV5-1 and TRBJ1-2; D uncertain. Trimming took 4 bases from V and 2 from J, leaving 12 bases between them. Germline lookup yields CDR1 SGHRS and CDR2 YFSETQ. The CDR3 loop spans 14 amino acids. The CDR3 reads CASSQESQNYGYTF. CDR3 nucleotides: TGCGCCAGCAGCCAAGAAAGCCAAAACTATGGCTACACCTTC.

This rearrangement joins TRBV14 to TRBJ1-2; D is undetermined. Trimming took 4 bases from V and 6 from J, leaving 18 bases between them. The CDR3 totals 15 residues. Germline CDR1 is SGHDN and CDR2 is FVKESK. CDR3 bases: TGTGCCAGCAGCCCGTACAGACTCCCTCGGGATGGCTACACCTTC. Translating gives CASSPYRLPRDGYTF.

On this clonotype: Just one base apart from a much larger clone, this may be a read error. The V call is TRBV11-2, the J call TRBJ1-1, with 7 bases matching TRBD1. Trimming at V came to 5 bases and at J to 0 bases, leaving 6 bases not matched to a gene. Germline V gene sequence: CDR1 SGHAT, CDR2 FQNNGV. CDR3 size: 15 residues. The DNA of the CDR3 is TGTGCCAGCAGCATCGGGACAGTCATGAACACTGAAGCTTTCTTT. As protein: CASSIGTVMNTEAFF.

This clonotype has ten or more counts. This chain links TRBV2 with TRBJ2-3, with 13 bases matching TRBD2. The V and J ends lost 3 bases and 6 bases, in that order; junction bases with no gene match: 21. The CDR3 has 21 amino acids. Germline lookup yields CDR1 SNHLY and CDR2 FYNNEI. As DNA, the CDR3 is TGTGCCAGCAGTGACCCGGGACTAGCGGGGATTGAGGGTGGAACAAAGGATACGCAGTATTTT. It specifies CASSDPGLAGIEGGTKDTQYF. Looking up the rest from reference TRBV2 and TRBJ2-3 gives the full variable domain: EPEVTQTPSHQVTQMGQEVILRCVPISNHLYFYWYRQILGQKVEFLVSFYNNEISEKSEIFDDQFSVERPDGSNFTLKIRSTKLEDSAMYFCASSDPGLAGIEGGTKDTQYFGPGTRLTVL.

This clonotype was detected ten times or more. The chain recombines TRBV19 with TRBJ1-1; 7 nucleotides align to TRBD1. Trimming cost V 11 bases and J 5 bases; bases outside gene matches: 17. The CDR3 runs to 15 residues. Germline values: CDR1 LNHDA, CDR2 SQIVND (reference sequence). The CDR3 here is CACWSEDRRVTEAFF. The CDR3, as DNA: TGTGCCTGTTGGTCCGAGGACAGGAGAGTAACTGAAGCTTTCTTT.

This clonotype has at least ten counts. CDR3 sequence: CATSRDWSGTGRNYEQYF. CDR3 DNA sequence: TGTGCCACCAGCAGAGATTGGAGCGGAACGGGAAGGAACTACGAGCAGTACTTC. This chain joins TRBV15 and TRBJ2-7, with D possibly TRBD2 on 5 matching bases. CDR3 size: 18 residues. Per germline, CDR1 LNHNV and CDR2 YYDKDF (reference sequence). Trimming took 0 bases from V and 3 from J, leaving 21 bases between them.

This clonotype was picked up a small number of times. The rearrangement joins TRBV18 to TRBJ1-2, with no clear D. Germline V gene lookup returns CDR1 KGHSH and CDR2 LQKENI. There are 13 residues in the CDR3. Trimming took 5 bases from V and 8 from J, leaving 15 bases between them. CDR3 coding DNA: TGTGCCAGCTCATCAGCAAACAGCGGAGGCTACACCTTC. Translation gives CASSSANSGGYTF. The full variable domain, its missing parts supplied by reference TRBV18 and TRBJ1-2, is NAGVMQNPRHLVRRRGQEARLRCSPMKGHSHVYWYRQLPEEGLKFMVYLQKENIIDESGMPKERFSAEFPKEGPSILRIQQVVRGDSAAYFCASSSANSGGYTFGSGTRLTVV.

There are many counts of this clonotype. This chain joins TRBV2 and TRBJ2-2; 7 bases are a match to TRBD2. The CDR3 consists of 14 residues. The germline CDR1 and CDR2 sequences are SNHLY and FYNNEI. V lost 8 bases to trimming and J lost 0 bases; unmatched junction nucleotides: 3. Here the CDR3 reads CASRGGANTGELFF. In nucleotides, the CDR3 is TGTGCCAGCCGGGGAGGGGCGAACACCGGGGAGCTGTTTTTT.

The chain couples TRBV19 to TRBJ1-5; D may be TRBD1 (6 bases). This CDR3 contains 12 residues. Germline loops: CDR1 LNHDA, CDR2 SQIVND (reference sequence). Trimming cost V 6 bases and J 7 bases, with 10 bases left between them. The CDR3 reads CASSTGGQPQHF. In nucleotides, the CDR3 is TGTGCCAGTAGCACGGGGGGCCAGCCCCAGCATTTT.

Ten or more counts support this clonotype. J is TRBJ2-1 and V is TRBV5-1; 11 nucleotides align to TRBD2. CDR1 is SGHRS, CDR2 YFSETQ, per germline. V was pared by 4 bases and J by 2 bases, with 8 bases of the junction left unmatched. This CDR3 comprises 17 residues. Here the CDR3 DNA reads TGCGCCAGCAGCCTTATCGTGACTAGCGGGGCCTACAATGAGCAGTTCTTC. This translates into CASSLIVTSGAYNEQFF.

V usage is TRBV10-2 and J usage is TRBJ1-6, with a weak D call TRBD1 (5 bases). Germline V gives CDR1 WSHSY, CDR2 SAAADI. Trimming left V 6 bases short and J 7 bases short, with 13 bases between. The CDR3 runs to 14 residues. For the CDR3, the DNA is TGCGCCAGCAGCCCGCAGGGTGGAAATTCACCCCTCCACTTT. Translating gives CASSPQGGNSPLHF.

The V gene is TRBV25-1, the J gene TRBJ1-1; D is possibly TRBD1 (5 bases). The CDR3 is 15 residues long. Trimming took off 4 bases at V and 2 bases at J, with 14 bases between the two ends. The germline gives CDR1 MGHDK, CDR2 SYGVNS. Here the CDR3 reads CASSAYGTVNTEAFF. Here the CDR3 DNA reads TGTGCCAGCAGTGCATACGGGACTGTCAACACTGAAGCTTTCTTT.

At least ten counts were recorded for this clonotype. The CDR3 is CSVDGLRGAADTQYF. DNA of the CDR3: TGCAGCGTTGATGGCCTTAGAGGGGCTGCAGATACGCAGTATTTT. The chain recombines TRBV29-1 with TRBJ2-3, with D tentatively TRBD1 or TRBD2 (5 bases each). V was trimmed by 3 bases and J by 4 bases, leaving 17 bases between them. The CDR3 has 15 amino acids. In germline, CDR1 is SQVTM, CDR2 ANQGSEA.

This clonotype came up many times. The chain joins TRBV7-2 to TRBJ1-5; D ambiguous. V lost 2 bases, J lost 8 bases, and 7 bases lay in between. CDR1 SGHTA and CDR2 FQGNSA come from the germline V gene. CDR3 length equals 12 residues. The CDR3 region is CASSLIGKPQHF. Here the CDR3 DNA reads TGTGCCAGCAGCTTAATCGGAAAGCCCCAGCATTTT. The full variable domain, its missing parts supplied by reference TRBV7-2 and TRBJ1-5, is GAGVSQSPSNKVTEKGKDVELRCDPISGHTALYWYRQSLGQGLEFLIYFQGNSAPDKSGLPSDRFSAERTGGSVSTLTIQRTQQEDSAVYLCASSLIGKPQHFGDGTRLSIL.

V and J are TRBV5-1 and TRBJ2-5, with TRBD2 identical over 11 bases. Germline trimming cut 0 bases from V and 5 bases from J; bases unmatched to any gene: 3. This CDR3 region has 15 residues. The V gene's germline CDR1 is SGHRS and CDR2 YFSETQ. CDR3 amino acids: CASSLALAGGETQYF. The CDR3 DNA sequence: TGCGCCAGCAGCTTGGCGCTAGCGGGAGGTGAGACCCAGTACTTC.